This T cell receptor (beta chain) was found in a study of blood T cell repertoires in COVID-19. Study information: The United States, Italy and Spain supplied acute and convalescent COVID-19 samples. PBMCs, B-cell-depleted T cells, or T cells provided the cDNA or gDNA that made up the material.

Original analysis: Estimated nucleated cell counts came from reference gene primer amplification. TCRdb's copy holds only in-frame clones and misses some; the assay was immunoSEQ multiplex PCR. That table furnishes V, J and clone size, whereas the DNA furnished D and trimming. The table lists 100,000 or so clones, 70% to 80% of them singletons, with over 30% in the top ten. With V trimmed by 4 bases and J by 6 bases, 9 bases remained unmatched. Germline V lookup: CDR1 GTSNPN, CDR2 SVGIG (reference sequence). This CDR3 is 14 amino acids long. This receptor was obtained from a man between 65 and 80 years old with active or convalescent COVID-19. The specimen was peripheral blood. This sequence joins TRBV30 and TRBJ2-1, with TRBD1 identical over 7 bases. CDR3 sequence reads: CAWTRRAGGNEQFF. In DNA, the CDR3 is TGTGCCTGGACCAGAAGGGCAGGGGGCAATGAGCAGTTCTTC.